These 9 T cell receptor beta chains share one sample of origin, sequenced in a study of blood T cell repertoires in COVID-19. Here immunoSEQ multiplex PCR was the method, and the copy in TCRdb shows in-frame clones only, minus some. The repertoire consists of fewer than 70,000 clones, with 75% to 85% occurring once and the leading ten covering around 5.4%. The specimen was peripheral blood. All receptors derive from a woman in her fifties or sixties with acute or convalescent COVID-19.

The genes are TRBV9 and TRBJ2-3; the match to TRBD1 covers 10 bases. This CDR3 comprises 15 residues. The germline gives CDR1 SGDLS, CDR2 YYNGEE. The junction had 9 bases not matched to a gene; V was cut back by 5 bases and J by 6 bases. The CDR3 spells CASRTTGQGVDTQYF. In nucleotides, the CDR3 is TGTGCCAGCAGGACCACTGGACAGGGGGTTGATACGCAGTATTTT.

This rearrangement joins TRBV19 to TRBJ2-2; possibly TRBD1 for D (5 bases). V was pared by 9 bases and J by 5 bases, with 22 bases between. Germline CDR1 reads LNHDA; CDR2 reads SQIVND (reference sequence). The CDR3 extends over 16 amino acids. CDR3 protein: CASHWGRGAQTGELFF. In nucleotides, the CDR3 is TGTGCCAGCCATTGGGGAAGGGGCGCGCAAACCGGGGAGCTGTTTTTT.

This clone was seen a few times. The CDR3 DNA reads as TGTGCCAGCAGCTCCGGGACAGGGGGTTCACCCCTCCACTTT. As protein: CASSSGTGGSPLHF. The chain carries TRBV7-8 and TRBJ1-6, with 11 nucleotides matching TRBD1. The germline V gene encodes CDR1 SGHVS and CDR2 FQNEAQ. With 4 bases clipped from V and 9 bases from J, the junction kept 2 bases outside the gene matches. The CDR3 has 14 amino acids.

The chain recombines TRBV3-1 (or the pseudogene TRBV3-2) with TRBJ1-1, with 7 nucleotides matching TRBD1. V lost 3 bases to trimming and J lost 4 bases; unmatched junction nucleotides: 14. Germline CDR1 and CDR2: LGHDT and YNNKEL (reference sequence). This CDR3 contains 17 residues. The CDR3: CASSQVTGVGFGTEAFF. DNA of the CDR3: TGTGCCAGCAGCCAGGTTACAGGGGTTGGCTTTGGCACTGAAGCTTTCTTT.

This chain connects TRBV18 to TRBJ1-5; possible D gene TRBD1, 6 bases. Trimming took off 5 bases at V and 5 bases at J, with 16 bases between the two ends. Germline V gene lookup returns CDR1 KGHSH and CDR2 LQKENI. The CDR3 extends over 15 amino acids. The CDR3 DNA is TGTGCCAGCTCAGTTACAGGGAGAGTGGATCAGCCCCAGCATTTT. Protein: CASSVTGRVDQPQHF.

J is TRBJ1-2 and V is TRBV5-4, with 9 bases matching TRBD1. Looked up from germline, CDR1 is SGHNT and CDR2 is YYREEE (reference sequence). V lost 6 bases to trimming and J lost 5 bases; unmatched junction nucleotides: 5. The CDR3 consists of 13 residues. CDR3 protein: CASTRTGAYGYTF. CDR3 sequence (DNA): TGTGCCAGCACCAGGACAGGGGCGTATGGCTACACCTTC.

The rearrangement joins TRBV9 to TRBJ2-3; a possible D gene is TRBD2 (6 bases). Germline CDR1 is SGDLS and CDR2 is YYNGEE. The CDR3 runs to 14 residues. Trimming removed 6 bases at V and 5 bases at J, with 16 bases between. CDR3 region: CASIRSQGGDTQYF. CDR3 DNA: TGTGCCAGCATTCGGTCGCAGGGAGGAGATACGCAGTATTTT.

This clone came up once. J is TRBJ1-1 and V is TRBV3-1 (or the pseudogene TRBV3-2); maybe TRBD1 (6 bases). The CDR3 contains 13 residues. The V and J ends lost 4 bases and 5 bases respectively, with 11 bases between them. CDR1 is LGHDT, CDR2 YNNKEL, per germline (reference sequence). CDR3 sequence (DNA): TGTGCCAGCAGCCGAAACAGGGAAACTGAAGCTTTCTTT. Encoded protein: CASSRNRETEAFF.

V usage is TRBV5-4 and J usage is TRBJ1-2; D gene unclear. V was pared by 2 bases and J by 5 bases, with 10 bases between. Germline V lookup: CDR1 SGHNT, CDR2 YYREEE (reference sequence). The CDR3 contains 13 residues. The CDR3 DNA follows: TGTGCCAGCAGCTTACCGGGTCCTTATGGCTACACCTTC. Protein sequence: CASSLPGPYGYTF.